The 15 T cell receptor beta chains in this list originate from one sample, sequenced in a study of shared clonotypes between healthy human individuals. Clones were sequenced by immunoSEQ multiplex PCR, and TCRdb holds only the in-frame ones, with some missing. The sample shows 780,000 or so clones, 72% of them seen only once. The material sequenced was memory CD4+ T cells sorted from blood. Specified subset: CD45RA-negative fraction. These receptors were collected from a woman aged 30 to 39 in good health.

This chain joins TRBV4-2 and TRBJ2-3, with D unclear. The germline CDR1 and CDR2 sequences are LGHNA and YNFKEQ. This CDR3 region has 15 residues. Trimming left V 4 bases short and J 1 base short, with 12 bases between. The CDR3 nucleotides read TGTGCCAGCAGCCTAGAACTGCGAGGCACAGATACGCAGTATTTT. It specifies CASSLELRGTDTQYF.

CDR3 amino acids: CASSSMQGYEQYF. The DNA of the CDR3 is TGTGCCAGCAGCTCGATGCAGGGATACGAGCAGTACTTC. The chain links TRBV11-2 to TRBJ2-7; maybe TRBD1 (5 bases). Trimming removed 4 bases from V and 4 bases from J, with 11 bases in between. The CDR3 is 13 amino acids. Germline V lookup: CDR1 SGHAT, CDR2 FQNNGV.

Concerning this clone: A much larger clone differs by one base, so this may be a read error. The sample carries other DNA sequences with the same CDR3. The V and J genes are TRBV28 and TRBJ2-7; 11 nucleotides line up with TRBD1. After removal of 4 bases from V and 3 bases from J, the junction contained 2 bases not matched to a gene. CDR3 size: 14 residues. Looked up from germline, CDR1 is MDHEN and CDR2 is SYDVKM. The CDR3 sequence is CASSSGQGGYEQYF. CDR3 coding DNA: TGTGCCAGCAGTTCGGGACAGGGGGGCTACGAGCAGTACTTC.

The chain links TRBV6-1 to TRBJ2-5, with a possible D match to TRBD2 (5 bases). The length of the CDR3 is 15 residues. V was pared by 6 bases and J by 5 bases, with 19 bases between. CDR1 and CDR2 from the germline V gene are MNHNS and SASEGT. The DNA for the CDR3 is TGTGCCAGCAGAGAATCAGGCTTCGGCGGGGAGACCCAGTACTTC. It specifies CASRESGFGGETQYF.

This chain links TRBV10-3 with TRBJ2-3; 9 bases align to TRBD1. V trimming: 6 bases; J trimming: 2 bases; junction bases outside the gene matches: 6. CDR3 length: 15 residues. CDR1 ENHRY and CDR2 SYGVKD come from the germline V gene. CDR3 coding DNA: TGTGCCATCAGGGCGGGACAGGGCAACACAGATACGCAGTATTTT. Translated, it gives CAIRAGQGNTDTQYF.

The chain is built from TRBV6-1 and TRBJ2-3; 7 bases line up with TRBD2. The CDR3 sequence is 15 residues long. V was pared by 4 bases and J by 0 bases, with 4 bases of the junction left unmatched. Germline CDR1 MNHNS, CDR2 SASEGT. The CDR3 bases are TGTGCCAGCAGTGTACCTAGCGGTAGCACAGATACGCAGTATTTT. Protein sequence: CASSVPSGSTDTQYF.

The gene calls are TRBV28 and TRBJ2-3; D might be TRBD2 (7 bases). V lost 10 bases and J lost 2, with 19 bases in between. CDR3 size: 15 residues. From germline, CDR1 is MDHEN and CDR2 SYDVKM. The CDR3 DNA follows: TGTGCCACGGGCTGGGGGGGCTCTGACACAGATACGCAGTATTTT. Translation: CATGWGGSDTDTQYF.

The J gene is TRBJ2-1, the V gene TRBV7-9, with D maybe TRBD2 (7 bases). With 0 bases removed from V and 1 base from J, the gap between germline ends came to 16 bases. CDR3 length: 18 amino acids. CDR1 and CDR2 from the germline V gene are SEHNR and FQNEAQ (reference sequence). The CDR3 loop is CASSLAGRGRKSYNEQFF. The CDR3, as DNA: TGTGCCAGCAGCTTAGCCGGGCGGGGGCGTAAGTCCTACAATGAGCAGTTCTTC.

About this clone itself: A read error is the likely source, as a far larger clone sits one nucleotide away. The rearrangement links TRBV7-6 to TRBJ2-2, with no clear D. CDR1 and CDR2 (germline): SGHVS, FNYEAQ. V was pared by 2 bases and J by 1 base, with 2 bases between. This CDR3 spans 13 amino acids. Here the CDR3 DNA reads TGTGCCAGCAGCTTACGGAACACCGGGGAGCTGTTTTTT. Amino acids: CASSLRNTGELFF.

The V and J genes are TRBV27 and TRBJ1-1, with D uncertain. Germline V lookup: CDR1 MNHEY, CDR2 SMNVEV (reference sequence). Between the trimmed V and J ends, which lost 6 bases and 0 bases, there was a span of 8 bases. The CDR3 runs 13 residues. CDR3 region: CASRRKVNTEAFF. The CDR3 DNA sequence: TGTGCCAGCAGGCGAAAGGTGAACACTGAAGCTTTCTTT.

This rearrangement joins TRBV7-8 to TRBJ2-3, with a tentative D call TRBD1 (5 bases). The CDR3 has 16 residues. The germline CDR1 and CDR2 sequences are SGHVS and FQNEAQ. V gave up 0 bases and J gave up 1 base, with 11 bases separating them. The CDR3 here is CASSLASGWGTDTQYF. Written as DNA, the CDR3 is TGTGCCAGCAGCTTAGCTTCAGGGTGGGGCACAGATACGCAGTATTTT.

J is TRBJ2-5 and V is TRBV7-9; possible D gene TRBD1, 6 bases. V lost 2 bases and J lost 5, with 18 bases in between. The CDR3 consists of 16 residues. Looked up from germline, CDR1 is SEHNR and CDR2 is FQNEAQ (reference sequence). The CDR3 DNA is TGTGCCAGCAGCTTAAACCGGGACACCCTCCCGGAGACCCAGTACTTC. Protein sequence: CASSLNRDTLPETQYF.

The chain couples TRBV7-2 to TRBJ2-2; TRBD2 matches 11 bases. CDR1 is SGHTA and CDR2 is FQGNSA in the germline V gene. The V and J ends lost 1 base and 7 bases, in that order; junction bases with no gene match: 11. This CDR3 is built from 18 residues. Here the CDR3 DNA reads TGTGCCAGCAGCTTAGTGACTAGCGGGGCACTGGGGGGCGGGGAGCTGTTTTTT. This encodes CASSLVTSGALGGGELFF.

A word on this clone: This sample includes further DNA sequences coding for the same CDR3. The genes are TRBV19 and TRBJ1-2; no definite D call. CDR1 and CDR2 from the germline V gene are LNHDA and SQIVND (reference sequence). Trimming cost V 2 bases and J 1 base, with 8 bases left between them. This CDR3 is built from 14 residues. CDR3 in DNA: TGTGCCAGTAGTATATCAGGCCTTAACTATGGCTACACCTTC. Amino acids: CASSISGLNYGYTF. The full variable domain, in which reference TRBV19 and TRBJ1-2 provide the parts outside the CDR3, is DGGITQSPKYLFRKEGQNVTLSCEQNLNHDAMYWYRQDPGQGLRLIYYSQIVNDFQKGDIAEGYSVSREKKESFPLTVTSAQKNPTAFYLCASSISGLNYGYTFGSGTRLTVV.

The table lists this clone with a few counts. The chain employs TRBV28 and TRBJ1-5, with D tentatively TRBD1 (5 bases). Per germline, CDR1 MDHEN and CDR2 SYDVKM. This CDR3 region has 17 residues. V was clipped by 3 bases and J by 1 base, with 16 bases between them. The CDR3 nucleotides are TGTGCCAGCAGTTTCGCCTCAGGGTCCACGAGCAATCAGCCCCAGCATTTT. Translated, it gives CASSFASGSTSNQPQHF.